Sequencing of this TCR beta chain was carried out in a study of T cells in Graves' hyperthyroidism and ophthalmopathy. This clonotype appeared many times. TCR beta CDR3 sequences were amplified from RNA transcripts. During a first-round RT-PCR of the TCR CDR3, the HTBI primer set was used. From the multiplex PCR reads, TCRdb called clonotypes with MiXCR, one entry per CDR3 protein. The table shows some 350,000 distinct CDR3 sequences, with around 25% occurring only once. The CDR3 runs 16 residues. V lost 6 bases and J lost 1; bases outside the gene matches: 12. Germline V gene lookup returns CDR1 SNHLY and CDR2 FYNNEI.

The V call is TRBV2, the J call TRBJ2-7, with TRBD2 matching 7 bases. The clonotype originates from a man aged 45-65 years with Graves' hyperthyroidism. Sample: blood. In nucleotides, the CDR3 is TGTGCCAGCAGGGCGCGATTAGCGGGCGGTTCCTACGAGCAGTACTTC. It specifies CASRARLAGGSYEQYF.